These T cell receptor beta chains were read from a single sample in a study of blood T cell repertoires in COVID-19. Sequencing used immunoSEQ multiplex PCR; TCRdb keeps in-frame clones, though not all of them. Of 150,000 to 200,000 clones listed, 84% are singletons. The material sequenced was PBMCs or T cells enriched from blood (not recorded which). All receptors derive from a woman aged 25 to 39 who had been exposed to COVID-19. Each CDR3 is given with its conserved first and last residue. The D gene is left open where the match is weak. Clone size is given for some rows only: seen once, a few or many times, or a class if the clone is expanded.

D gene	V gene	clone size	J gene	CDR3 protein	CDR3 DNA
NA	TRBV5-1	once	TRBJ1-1	CASSLEVRAGRAFF	TGCGCCAGCAGCTTGGAGGTCAGGGCGGGGAGAGCTTTCTTT
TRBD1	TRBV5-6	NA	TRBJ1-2	CASGTGGDGYTF	TGTGCCAGCGGTACAGGGGGAGACGGCTACACCTTC
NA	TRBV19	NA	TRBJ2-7	CASSKRVGGSAYEQYF	TGTGCCAGTAGTAAGCGGGTTGGGGGGTCCGCCTACGAGCAGTACTTC
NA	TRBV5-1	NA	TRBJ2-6	CASSTTGSGANVLTF	TGCGCCAGCAGCACAACGGGCTCTGGGGCCAACGTCCTGACTTTC
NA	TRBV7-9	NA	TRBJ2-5	CASSLLRGAEETQYF	TGTGCCAGCAGCTTATTGCGGGGCGCGGAGGAGACCCAGTACTTC
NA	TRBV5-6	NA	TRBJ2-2	CASSSQGANTGELFF	TGTGCCAGCAGCTCACAGGGAGCGAACACCGGGGAGCTGTTTTTT
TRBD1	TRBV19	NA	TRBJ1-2	CASSIATPDRISNYGYTF	TGTGCCAGTAGTATAGCTACCCCGGACAGGATCTCTAACTATGGCTACACCTTC
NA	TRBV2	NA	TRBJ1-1	CASSRAGKYAFF	TGTGCCAGCAGTCGGGCAGGGAAGTATGCTTTCTTT
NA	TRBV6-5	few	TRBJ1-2	CASRPPGFNYGYTF	TGTGCCAGCAGGCCTCCGGGTTTCAACTATGGCTACACCTTC
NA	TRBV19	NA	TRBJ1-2	CASSINRDGDGYTF	TGTGCCAGTAGTATCAACAGGGACGGGGATGGCTACACCTTC
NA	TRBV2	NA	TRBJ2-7	CASSWTAYEQYF	TGTGCCAGCAGCTGGACAGCATACGAGCAGTACTTC
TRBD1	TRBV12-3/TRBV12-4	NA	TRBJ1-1	CASRGTGNTEAFF	TGTGCCAGCAGGGGGACAGGGAACACTGAAGCTTTCTTT
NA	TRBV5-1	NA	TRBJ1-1	CASRAGLTGTEAFF	TGCGCCAGCAGAGCCGGACTGACGGGCACTGAAGCTTTCTTT
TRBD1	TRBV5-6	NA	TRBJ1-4	CASSPGTGDDGKLFF	TGTGCCAGCAGTCCCGGGACAGGGGACGATGGAAAACTGTTTTTT
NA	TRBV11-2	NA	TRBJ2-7	CASSKGAAPYEQYF	TGTGCCAGCAGCAAAGGAGCGGCTCCATACGAGCAGTACTTC
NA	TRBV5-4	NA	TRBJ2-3	CASSLAYKRSTDTQYF	TGTGCCAGCAGCTTGGCGTATAAGCGCAGCACAGATACGCAGTATTTT
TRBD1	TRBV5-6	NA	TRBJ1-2	CASSLSGQGGYGYTF	TGTGCCAGCAGCTTGAGTGGACAGGGGGGTTATGGCTACACCTTC
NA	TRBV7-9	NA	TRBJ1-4	CASSSSRVTNEKLFF	TGTGCCAGCAGTTCATCACGGGTGACTAATGAAAAACTGTTTTTT
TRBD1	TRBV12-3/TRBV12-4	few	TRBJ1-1	CASRPDRGPEAFF	TGTGCCAGCAGACCCGACAGGGGGCCTGAAGCTTTCTTT
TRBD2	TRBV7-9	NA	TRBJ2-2	CASSLIHGASGTGELFF	TGTGCCAGCAGCTTAATACATGGGGCTAGCGGCACCGGGGAGCTGTTTTTT
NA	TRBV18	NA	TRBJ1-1	CASSPTGLGNTEAFF	TGTGCCAGCTCACCAACAGGGCTGGGGAACACTGAAGCTTTCTTT
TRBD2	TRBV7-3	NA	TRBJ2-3	CASTRTSGETDTQYF	TGTGCCAGCACTAGGACTAGCGGGGAAACAGATACGCAGTATTTT
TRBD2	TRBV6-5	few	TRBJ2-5	CASGIPGGETQYF	TGTGCCAGCGGGATCCCGGGGGGGGAGACCCAGTACTTC
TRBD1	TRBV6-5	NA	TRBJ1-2	CASSYGQEDYGYTF	TGTGCCAGCAGTTACGGACAGGAAGACTATGGCTACACCTTC
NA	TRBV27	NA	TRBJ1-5	CASSLLIGNQPQHF	TGTGCCAGCAGTCTTTTAATCGGCAATCAGCCCCAGCATTTT
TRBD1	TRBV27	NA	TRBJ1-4	CASSLSDRGTNEKLFF	TGTGCCAGCAGTTTATCTGACAGGGGGACAAATGAAAAACTGTTTTTT
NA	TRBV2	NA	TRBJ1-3	CASSDPPGGNTIYF	TGTGCCAGCAGTGACCCCCCAGGTGGAAACACCATATATTTT
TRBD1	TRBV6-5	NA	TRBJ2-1	CASSRETGEYNEQFF	TGTGCCAGCAGTCGTGAGACAGGGGAGTACAATGAGCAGTTCTTC
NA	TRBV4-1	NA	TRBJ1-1	CASSQDAGNTEAFF	TGCGCCAGCAGCCAAGATGCGGGGAACACTGAAGCTTTCTTT
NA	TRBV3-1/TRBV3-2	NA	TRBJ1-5	CASSQGRSGNQPQHF	TGTGCCAGCAGCCAAGGCAGATCTGGCAATCAGCCCCAGCATTTT
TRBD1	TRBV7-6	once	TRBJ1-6	CASSSQTGYYSPLHF	TGTGCCAGCAGCTCCCAGACAGGGTATTATTCACCCCTCCACTTT
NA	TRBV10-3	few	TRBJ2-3	CASTPAGGDTQYF	TGTGCCTCCACCCCAGCGGGTGGAGATACGCAGTATTTT
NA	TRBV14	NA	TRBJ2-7	CASSPGTFSYEQYF	TGTGCCAGCAGCCCCGGGACATTTTCCTACGAGCAGTACTTC
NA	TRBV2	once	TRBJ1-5	CASSEGITAYSNQPQHF	TGTGCCAGCAGTGAAGGGATTACAGCTTATAGCAATCAGCCCCAGCATTTT
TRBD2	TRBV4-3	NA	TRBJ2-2	CASSQESSGSLTNTGELFF	TGCGCCAGCAGCCAAGAATCCAGCGGGAGTCTCACGAACACCGGGGAGCTGTTTTTT
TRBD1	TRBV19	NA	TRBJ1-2	CASSTDREDGYGYTF	TGTGCCAGTAGTACCGACAGGGAAGACGGCTATGGCTACACCTTC
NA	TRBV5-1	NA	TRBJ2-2	CASSGVPGSIYFGGELFF	TGCGCCAGCAGCGGCGTCCCTGGGAGCATTTATTTCGGCGGGGAGCTGTTTTTT
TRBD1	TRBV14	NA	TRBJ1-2	CASSQYREGALYGYTF	TGTGCCAGCAGCCAGTATCGGGAGGGGGCCCTATATGGCTACACCTTC
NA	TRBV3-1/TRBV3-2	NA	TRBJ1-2	CASSHRGENYGYTF	TGTGCCAGCAGCCATCGTGGAGAGAACTATGGCTACACCTTC
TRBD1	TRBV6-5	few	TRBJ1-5	CASSWDRGGRPQHF	TGTGCCAGCAGTTGGGACAGGGGGGGCCGGCCCCAGCATTTT
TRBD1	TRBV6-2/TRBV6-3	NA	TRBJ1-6	CASSYWDSSPLHF	TGTGCCAGCAGTTACTGGGACAGTAGCCCTCTCCACTTT
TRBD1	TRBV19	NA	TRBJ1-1	CASSIGWTGSKGAEAFF	TGTGCCAGTAGTATCGGGTGGACAGGCTCGAAGGGGGCGGAAGCTTTCTTT
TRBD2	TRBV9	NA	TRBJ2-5	CASSVAASGQETQYF	TGTGCCAGCAGCGTTGCGGCTAGCGGCCAAGAGACCCAGTACTTC
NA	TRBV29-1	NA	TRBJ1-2	CSVPTGPYGYTF	TGCAGCGTTCCCACAGGGCCCTATGGCTACACCTTC
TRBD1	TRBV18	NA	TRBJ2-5	CASSMYRDRQETQYF	TGTGCCAGCTCTATGTACCGGGACAGACAAGAGACCCAGTACTTC
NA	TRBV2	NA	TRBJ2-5	CASTLDQETQYF	TGTGCCAGCACCCTAGACCAAGAGACCCAGTACTTC
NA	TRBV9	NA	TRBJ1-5	CASSVGERNQPQHF	TGTGCCAGCAGCGTAGGTGAGCGTAATCAGCCCCAGCATTTT
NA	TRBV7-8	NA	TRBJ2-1	CASSSLLDSYLNEQFF	TGTGCCAGCAGCTCCCTATTGGACAGTTACCTCAATGAGCAGTTCTTC